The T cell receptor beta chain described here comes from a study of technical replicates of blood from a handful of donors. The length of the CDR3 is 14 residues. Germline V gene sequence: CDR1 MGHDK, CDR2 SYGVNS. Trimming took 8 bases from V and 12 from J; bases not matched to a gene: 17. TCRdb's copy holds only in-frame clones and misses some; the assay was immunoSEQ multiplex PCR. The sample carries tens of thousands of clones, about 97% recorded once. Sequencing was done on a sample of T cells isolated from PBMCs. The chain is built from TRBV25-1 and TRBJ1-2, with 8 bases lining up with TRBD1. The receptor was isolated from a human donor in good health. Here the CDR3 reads CASAPGTGLKSNTF. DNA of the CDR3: TGTGCCAGCGCCCCGGGGACAGGCCTAAAATCAAACACCTTC.